This TCR beta chain was captured by sequencing in a study of cytomegalovirus exposure and HLA in healthy donors (dated by TCRdb to between 2016 and 2019). As for the study more broadly: According to an earlier analysis of several hundred of the donors, 150 million to 200 million T cells yielded over 100 million unique TCR beta sequences and less than 300 Gb of sequence data. Several DR-DQ haplotypes were handled as single units for association and clustering because linkage in the cohort was strong. Among roughly 400 genotyped donors of the cohort, an average of around 250,000 unique TCR beta nucleotide sequences was sequenced per donor, of which about 18% were non-productive. HLA typing covered class I and class II loci at four-digit resolution. The number of donors typed differed by locus, with about 620-630 for A, B, C, DRB1 and DQB1, more than 500 for DQA1, some 570 for DPA1, and 450 to 480 for DPB1. An early release covering 550 to 700 HLA-typed donors comprised about 300 gigabases of sequencing data and 85 million to 100 million unique TCR sequences. An earlier analysis of roughly 600 of the donors used high-throughput TCR beta sequencing to judge whether each TCR beta V gene segment behaved as functional or pseudogenic. To study patterns of TCR occurrence, a later analysis re-analyzed previously published TCR beta repertoires from around 700 donors and added high-resolution HLA genotyping. In a later genetic analysis, genome-wide SNP genotypes for about three fifths of the 666 donors were used, and that subset was treated as a discovery cohort. Along with the roughly 610-subject first cohort, a separate validation cohort of 120 different subjects was used. The aim of the study was to test whether cataloging public T cell receptors could identify signatures of past pathogen exposure. The later analysis used no new phenotypic data to find candidate immune exposures, relying instead on TCR beta sequences and their occurrence across donors. Using immunosequencing, the study profiled T cell repertoires from approximately 700 subjects and related those repertoires to cytomegalovirus serostatus. Every discovery cohort repertoire had been produced on one sequencing platform. Of the 350 to 400 genotyped donors, roughly 80% fell in the genetic ancestry cluster associated with self-reported Caucasian donors. To predict cytomegalovirus infection status, the study brought together high-throughput TCR immunosequencing, statistical association of individual TCRs with disease status, and machine learning. Donor age, sex, ethnicity and CMV serostatus were collected together with the repertoire data. The research as a whole found: The sequencing pipeline was judged likely to have produced a cluster of highly shared sequence variants as a technical artifact. A further reported finding was that TCR beta sequences accurately predicted the HLA-A and HLA-B alleles for most subjects in the first cohort. The cohort was sequenced for TCR beta chains only, and without alpha or paired-chain data the features that could be detected were limited. While some public TCRs were present in many individuals, most TCR sequences turned up only very rarely across donors. The earlier analysis of 450 to 700 of the donors excluded approximately 17 rarely observed V segments, including chromosome 9 orphons, because counts were too low. At a false discovery rate of 0.05, a later analysis linked about 16,000 TCR beta sequences to specific HLA alleles. The 87-base-pair reads could not distinguish some IMGT-functional V segments, including TRBV6-2 and TRBV6-3, so those segments were excluded. Sequencing depth was assumed to be roughly uniform across donors in the presence/absence analyses, though that assumption may not hold. The study listed 164 TCR beta chains as associated with cytomegalovirus. Correlated functional status among segregating V segments might reflect linkage disequilibrium, but an unknown experimental factor could not be ruled out. In vitro tests confirmed that a few of the cytomegalovirus-associated TCR beta chains recognize cytomegalovirus antigens. Several of the top co-occurrence clusters appeared to be linked to parvovirus B19, influenza, CMV and Epstein-Barr virus, according to a later analysis. Immune exposure information for the cohort was limited to CMV serostatus. In an earlier analysis of 587 of the donors, most TCR beta V segments appeared in productive rearrangements about 87% or about 30% of the time, broadly matching IMGT annotations. In a later analysis, TCR association rates were found to vary across HLA loci, with the most associated TCRs seen for DRB1 alleles and the fewest for HLA-C alleles. In both the original and validation cohorts, the classifier was reported to diagnose cytomegalovirus status with high specificity and sensitivity. An association between a missense DCLRE1C variant and V-gene and J-gene trimming of TCR beta chains was found in a later genetic analysis and replicated in an independent cohort. Compared with the approximately 710-donor mean, donors in an Asian-associated ancestry cluster had fewer N-insertions in productive TCRs, according to a later genetic analysis. In a later analysis, HLA-associated TCR beta chains showed more clonal expansion and lower generation probabilities than non-associated chains that were equally common. Because HLA typing was missing for some donors at each locus, association tests included only the typed subset. Strong co-occurrence of HLA alleles, especially DR and DQ, made assigning TCR associations to individual alleles difficult. The authors suggested that the approach could potentially be generalized to other disease states and immunological phenotypes. Most CMV-associated TCR beta chains appeared to be HLA-restricted in a later analysis, and the HLA associations seemed to be driven largely by CMV exposure.

A single count supports this clone. Its antigen is not yet known. Base qualities are not at hand, and no much larger clone is one base apart. CDR1 and CDR2, looked up from the germline V gene, are MNHEY and SVGAGI. V loses 5 bases at its end and J loses 3 bases; junction bases beyond the gene matches: 5. The CDR3 contains 14 residues, cysteine and phenylalanine counted. The retained sequence is limited to the CDR3, 42 bases, with the frame set at the first base. The cohort comprised hundreds of healthy bone marrow donors. At the time of sampling, all cohort members were nominally healthy, though unrecorded immune exposures were likely present. The donor was CMV seronegative and was included in the group of over 300 seronegative cohort members. Every donor gave a peripheral blood sample, and the peripheral blood mononuclear cells from that sample were used for TCR beta sequencing. Genomic DNA was extracted from the blood cell samples with the Qiagen DNeasy Blood Extraction Kit.

Preparation of the library involved the immunoSEQ multiplex PCR assay. For the multiplex PCR, a mixture combining 60 forward primers for TCR Vbeta segments and 13 reverse primers for TCR Jbeta segments was used. Amplification of the CDR3 region of rearranged TCR beta genes was performed with a multiplex PCR assay on genomic DNA. The Illumina HiSeq System was used to sequence the amplified TCR beta libraries as 87-base-pair reads. In the source study's methods: Across the 500 to 700 repertoires, a later analysis counted around 80 million unique TCR beta chains, roughly 11 million of which were shared by at least two donors. A nearest-neighbor algorithm error-corrected the raw reads and collapsed the reads into unique sequences, merging closely related sequences to remove PCR and sequencing errors. CDR3 sequences were aligned to IMGT reference sequences to assign V, D and J gene segments. For a sequence to be retained, a match of at least six nucleotides was required to both a V gene segment and a J gene segment. A rearrangement counted as productive if the CDR3 had no stop codons and remained in frame with V and J, and every other rearrangement counted as non-productive. CDR3 was defined by IMGT convention, running from the second conserved V-encoded cysteine to the conserved J-encoded phenylalanine. The earlier analysis of 500 to 750 of the donors excluded any sequence lacking an unambiguous match to a single V gene segment. In an earlier analysis of 587 of the donors, a V segment was called functional when productive rearrangements were above 56.7%, and segregating when the standard deviation between donors exceeded 5%. A statistical classification framework was built to diagnose cytomegalovirus status from the catalog of TCR beta chain sequences. A later analysis assigned V and J genes by comparing TCR nucleotide sequences with IMGT/GENE-DB human TR gene sequences. A later analysis assigned CDR3 sequences and most-parsimonious VDJ recombination scenarios with the TCRdist pipeline. In a later analysis, each TCR beta chain was defined by its CDR3 amino acid sequence together with its V-gene family, and reads without a unique V-gene family were excluded. A later analysis removed 450 to 600 highly shared, low-generation-probability nucleotide sequences to deal with suspected cross-contamination and a sequencing artifact. In a later analysis, a clonal expansion index for each public chain was calculated from normalized within-repertoire ranks of inferred template counts. In a later analysis, generation probabilities were computed using a VDJ recombination model fitted to out-of-frame rearrangements, and the results were checked against IGoR. In a later analysis, hypergeometric tests were used to score TCR-TCR, TCR-HLA and TCR-CMV co-occurrence, with a repertoire-size bias correction applied to TCR pairs. To estimate false discovery rates, a later analysis permuted the HLA or CMV assignments 20 times. In a later analysis, co-occurring TCRs were grouped with DBSCAN, and TCRdist sequence similarity was added when clustering was performed within HLA-allele-positive subsets. Repertoires with fewer than 30,000 or more than 120,000 public chains were left out of co-occurrence clustering, as were five repertoires with anomalous nucleotide sharing. TCRdb took this table from immuneACCESS and kept in-frame rearrangements with V and J called. Such tables lack part of the clones; where checked against another copy, unresolved V genes explain under half of the gap, and the rest is unexplained. The DNA gave D and trimming, while V, J and clone size come from that table. Within this sample are 75,000 to 95,000 clones, with 69% of them counted one time only. 2.5% to 3% of the sample is taken by the ten largest.

Recombination linked TRBV6-5 to TRBJ1-2, with 8 central nucleotides matching TRBD1. Sequencing was carried out using PBMCs. This sequence originates from a man in his fifties in good health and CMV-seronegative. In nucleotide form, the sequence is TGTGCCAGCAGTCAACAGGGGGTACACTATGGCTACACCTTC. This sequence encodes CASSQQGVHYGYTF.